This is a list of T cell receptor beta chains from one sample in a study of beta chain features in type 1 diabetes. TCRdb's table, derived via immunoSEQ multiplex PCR, lists solely in-frame clones and lacks some. This table has 390,000 or so clones, approximately 15% appearing once. The sample taken for sequencing was naive CD4+ T cells from blood. These receptors were obtained from a man younger than 45 in good health. Both conserved end residues are part of each CDR3. A D gene is named only where the DNA matches it firmly. Where a row states a size, it is once, few, many or the class of an expanded clone; other rows omit it.

clone size: few
J gene: TRBJ2-5
D gene: NA
V gene: TRBV9
CDR3 protein: CASSEAPRETQYF
CDR3 DNA: TGTGCCAGCAGCGAGGCCCCTCGGGAGACCCAGTACTTC

clone size: NA
J gene: TRBJ2-3
D gene: NA
V gene: TRBV7-9
CDR3 protein: CASSLVQSTDTQYF
CDR3 DNA: TGTGCCAGCAGCTTAGTGCAGAGCACAGATACGCAGTATTTT

clone size: NA
J gene: TRBJ2-1
D gene: TRBD2
V gene: TRBV29-1
CDR3 protein: CSVTPRLAGTNEQFF
CDR3 DNA: TGCAGCGTGACTCCGCGGCTAGCGGGAACCAATGAGCAGTTCTTC

clone size: NA
J gene: TRBJ2-2
D gene: NA
V gene: TRBV9
CDR3 protein: CASSVNTGELFF
CDR3 DNA: TGTGCCAGTTCTGTCAACACCGGGGAGCTGTTTTTT

clone size: NA
J gene: TRBJ2-3
D gene: TRBD2
V gene: TRBV6-4
CDR3 protein: CASSIAGATTDTQYF
CDR3 DNA: TGTGCCAGCTCCATAGCGGGGGCTACCACAGATACGCAGTATTTT

clone size: NA
J gene: TRBJ1-3
D gene: NA
V gene: TRBV14
CDR3 protein: CASSRGRMLHSGNTIYF
CDR3 DNA: TGTGCCAGCAGCCGAGGACGGATGTTGCACTCTGGAAACACCATATATTTT

clone size: NA
J gene: TRBJ2-3
D gene: TRBD2
V gene: TRBV9
CDR3 protein: CASSVDLAGGRNTQYF
CDR3 DNA: TGTGCCAGCAGCGTAGATCTAGCGGGAGGACGCAATACGCAGTATTTT

clone size: few
J gene: TRBJ2-3
D gene: NA
V gene: TRBV4-2
CDR3 protein: CASSQADYTDTQYF
CDR3 DNA: TGTGCCAGCAGCCAAGCCGACTACACAGATACGCAGTATTTT

clone size: NA
J gene: TRBJ1-1
D gene: NA
V gene: TRBV7-2
CDR3 protein: CASSLGRVAFF
CDR3 DNA: TGTGCCAGCAGCTTAGGCAGGGTGGCTTTCTTT

clone size: NA
J gene: TRBJ2-7
D gene: TRBD1
V gene: TRBV4-3
CDR3 protein: CASSRQGYEQYF
CDR3 DNA: TGCGCCAGCAGCCGACAGGGCTACGAGCAGTACTTC

clone size: NA
J gene: TRBJ1-1
D gene: NA
V gene: TRBV18
CDR3 protein: CASSLIQVALEGRGTEAFF
CDR3 DNA: TGTGCCAGCTCATTAATACAGGTGGCTTTGGAAGGCCGTGGCACTGAAGCTTTCTTT

clone size: NA
J gene: TRBJ2-1
D gene: NA
V gene: TRBV30
CDR3 protein: CAWSVSGFGEFF
CDR3 DNA: TGTGCCTGGAGTGTCTCAGGATTCGGGGAGTTCTTC

clone size: NA
J gene: TRBJ2-2
D gene: NA
V gene: TRBV7-2
CDR3 protein: CASSLISSGQLFF
CDR3 DNA: TGTGCCAGCAGCTTGATAAGTTCGGGACAGCTGTTTTTT

clone size: NA
J gene: TRBJ2-7
D gene: NA
V gene: TRBV6-1
CDR3 protein: CASTQQRGSYEQYF
CDR3 DNA: TGTGCCAGCACCCAACAGAGGGGATCCTACGAGCAGTACTTC

clone size: NA
J gene: TRBJ2-5
D gene: NA
V gene: TRBV11-3
CDR3 protein: CASSLSGVETQYF
CDR3 DNA: TGTGCCAGCAGCTTGTCAGGGGTCGAGACCCAGTACTTC

clone size: NA
J gene: TRBJ2-6
D gene: NA
V gene: TRBV6-5
CDR3 protein: CASTDKPGANVLTF
CDR3 DNA: TGTGCCAGCACTGACAAGCCTGGGGCCAACGTCCTGACTTTC

clone size: NA
J gene: TRBJ2-5
D gene: TRBD1
V gene: TRBV29-1
CDR3 protein: CSVGTAIQETQYF
CDR3 DNA: TGCAGCGTCGGGACAGCAATTCAAGAGACCCAGTACTTC

clone size: few
J gene: TRBJ2-2
D gene: NA
V gene: TRBV21-1
CDR3 protein: CASSKWRNTGELFF
CDR3 DNA: TGTGCCAGCAGCAAATGGCGGAACACCGGGGAGCTGTTTTTT

clone size: few
J gene: TRBJ1-5
D gene: NA
V gene: TRBV29-1
CDR3 protein: CSVEVGVKGQPQHF
CDR3 DNA: TGCAGCGTTGAAGTTGGGGTCAAGGGTCAGCCCCAGCATTTT

clone size: once
J gene: TRBJ1-1
D gene: NA
V gene: TRBV15
CDR3 protein: CATSRDRRQINTEAFF
CDR3 DNA: TGTGCCACCAGCAGAGATCGGCGGCAGATAAACACTGAAGCTTTCTTT

clone size: few
J gene: TRBJ2-6
D gene: NA
V gene: TRBV28
CDR3 protein: CASSSGSGANVLTF
CDR3 DNA: TGTGCCAGCAGTTCCGGGTCTGGGGCCAACGTCCTGACTTTC

clone size: few
J gene: TRBJ2-5
D gene: TRBD2
V gene: TRBV7-2
CDR3 protein: CASSRRLAEETQYF
CDR3 DNA: TGTGCCAGCAGCCGCAGACTAGCAGAAGAGACCCAGTACTTC

clone size: few
J gene: TRBJ1-5
D gene: NA
V gene: TRBV19
CDR3 protein: CASSGGSDLSNQPQHF
CDR3 DNA: TGTGCCAGTAGTGGTGGCTCGGATCTTAGCAATCAGCCCCAGCATTTT

clone size: NA
J gene: TRBJ2-3
D gene: NA
V gene: TRBV5-1
CDR3 protein: CASSSRGQGGTQYF
CDR3 DNA: TGCGCCAGCAGCTCCCGTGGACAAGGTGGGACGCAGTATTTT

clone size: NA
J gene: TRBJ2-7
D gene: NA
V gene: TRBV20-1
CDR3 protein: CSALLNEQYF
CDR3 DNA: TGCAGTGCACTACTTAACGAGCAGTACTTC